The following is a T cell receptor beta chain sequence with its context. This receptor's antigen is unknown. Per-base qualities were not stored, and no clone one base away is much larger. The time point label here, explained by the study, means: newly diagnosed GD, antithyroid drugs for less than 3 months. For both TCR sequencing and RNA sequencing, RNA was extracted from PBMCs using TRIzol. Graves' disease was diagnosed according to American Thyroid Association guidelines. Patients were recruited from an endocrinology department in Xi'an, China. Each patient gave about 8.1 milliliters of peripheral blood, collected in an EDTA anticoagulant tube. Ficoll Paque Plus density gradient separation was used to isolate PBMCs, and no further T cell sorting was performed. RNA quality was checked with an Agilent 2100 Bioanalyzer and agarose gel, and concentration with a NanoDrop 2000. The sample is drawn from a study of regulatory T cells in long-lasting Graves disease (dated by TCRdb to the early 2020s). Broadly, across the study: Antithyroid drugs had been taken for less than 3 months by newly diagnosed Graves' disease patients. A total of roughly 35 samples underwent TCR sequencing: 13 from persistent and 20 from newly diagnosed Graves' disease patients. The study was registered as a clinical trial and conducted in China. Patients with persistent Graves' disease were compared with patients with newly diagnosed Graves' disease using TCR sequencing and RNA sequencing of peripheral blood. The research as a whole found: Patients with persistent disease shared more public clonotypes (about 3,000) than newly diagnosed patients did (more than 900). Sequencing and analysis were limited to the TCR beta chain. Persistent disease showed preferential use of TRBV28, TRBJ1-2 and TRBJ2-5, whereas newly diagnosed disease favored TRBV20-1 and TRBJ2-1. The authors acknowledged the small sample size as a limitation that may reduce accuracy. Peripheral blood alone was examined, since thyroid tissue, which constituted the primary lesion, could not be accessed. Compared with newly diagnosed patients, persistent Graves' disease patients had lower TCR Shannon entropy and fewer highly expanded clones, which suggests clonal expansion.

Receptor libraries were prepared by multiplex PCR. The sequencer listed for this sample is Illumina HiSeq 4000. CDR3 regions were amplified by Arm-PCR with iRepertoire HTBI primers to construct TCR beta libraries. Gel purification was performed on PCR products prior to sequencing. The published analysis was carried out like this. Gene usage analysis of CDR3 amino acid clonotypes used the 55 to 65 TRBV and fewer than 15 TRBJ segments found across samples. COPE and FqMerger were used to merge the filtered high-quality paired reads into contigs. Contigs were aligned with BLAST to IMGT TRBV, TRBD and TRBJ reference genes, and CDR3 was defined per IMGT. Highly expanded clones were defined as clonotypes with a frequency above 0.1%. Shannon entropy served as the measure of repertoire diversity, while the Gini coefficient captured V-J evenness. A clonotype found in more than one individual was treated as public. Through fastp at Q25 and MiXCR, TCRdb rebuilt clones from the public reads, retaining in-frame beta chains. Rows with one shared CDR3 protein collapse into an entry with the most common genes and DNA. The V and J calls here are based on TCRdb, not the publication. The sample yields approximately 560,000 distinct CDR3 sequences; 15% to 20% were counted once. The top ten constitute 9.5% to 15% of the sample.

The CDR3 has 15 amino acids, counting the end cysteine and phenylalanine. Only the CDR3 DNA is retained, 45 bases long and in frame from the first base. V and J are trimmed by 3 bases and 4 bases, and the gene matches miss 5 bases of the junction. Separately, the same data were catalogued under a study of T cells in Graves' hyperthyroidism and ophthalmopathy. The second study's authors report: Graves' hyperthyroidism was defined as stable when no progression to ophthalmopathy occurred over 18 months of follow-up. The hyperthyroidism patients were between 18 and 65 years old and newly diagnosed, with a disease duration of less than 2 months. Patients with uncontrolled infections, other autoimmune diseases, pregnancy or lactation were excluded. Clinical symptoms, serum thyroxine and TRAb, thyroid ultrasound, and orbital computed tomography formed the basis for the diagnoses. For the first round of RT-PCR on the TCR CDR3, the HTBI primer set was used together with the Qiagen OneStep RT-PCR kit. Most expanded thyroid clonotypes (frequency above 0.001) were also detected in blood, a finding suggesting that blood repertoires may reflect thyroid immune responses. In cross-validation, a model built on a 13 V-J signature told ophthalmopathy apart from stable hyperthyroidism with approximately 90% sensitivity and around 84% specificity, and in testing the same model reached 80%/75%. In validation, the model predicted progression to ophthalmopathy a median of about 6.5 months before onset, with approximately 71% sensitivity and around 76% specificity. TCR V-J signatures able to tell the groups apart were searched for in a discovery cohort of 90 to 100 patients, of whom around 42 had Graves' ophthalmopathy and 55 to 65 had stable Graves' hyperthyroidism. Prospective prediction of ophthalmopathy was tested in an independent validation cohort of under 20 hyperthyroidism patients and 17 patients who later progressed to ophthalmopathy. The 85 to 100 discovery patients were divided at random into training and test sets in a 7:3 ratio. The study also compared thyroid tissue and blood T-cell repertoires from a handful of Graves' hyperthyroidism patients. After sampling, hyperthyroidism patients received methimazole starting at 30 mg daily, and ophthalmopathy patients received high-dose intravenous methylprednisolone. The libraries were constructed in a second round of multiplex PCR and then size-selected and purified. Sequencing of the libraries was done on an Illumina HiSeq2000 using paired-end 100 bp reads. Raw data were processed with SOAPnuke, discarding reads with adapters, uncalled bases, mean Phred below 15, or no exact constant-primer or identifier match. COPE v1.2.5 was used to merge high-quality paired reads, and clonotypes were defined as unique nucleotide sequences. MiTCR v1.1 was used to align clonotypes to the IMGT TRBV, TRBD and TRBJ reference segments. Only V-J combinations with frequency above 0.0001, covering about 99% of repertoires, were analysed. A TCS score was defined as the ratio of F50 (clonal expansion) to E x V (chaos), with BLOSUM62-based TCRdist applied between CDR3 peptides within each V-J. Welch's t-statistics and random forest reduced just over 500 V-J features to 13, which were used in a naive Bayes classifier (R e1071). No statistical method was used to set the sample size in advance, and investigators knew the group allocation. According to the paper, TCR Vbeta CDR3 sequencing was carried out on around 140 peripheral blood samples, which came from fewer than 50 ophthalmopathy, 80 or so hyperthyroidism and roughly 17 progressor patients.

The input for sequencing was peripheral blood mononuclear cells (PBMCs), taken at new diagnosis, from a patient treated with antithyroid drugs. The receptor's source is a man between 18 and 35 years old with Graves disease. Donor details come from another sample of the same person, matched by shared clones. The V and J segments used are TRBV12-3 or TRBV12-4 and TRBJ2-4; 8 bases in between match TRBD1. CDR3 sequence: CASSLGWTGKNIQYF. The nucleotide sequence reads TGTGCCAGCAGTTTGGGTTGGACAGGGAAAAACATTCAGTACTTC.